The 16 T cell receptor beta chains given below trace back to one sample, sequenced in a study of cytomegalovirus exposure and HLA in healthy donors. The PCR was carried out with 60 Vbeta primers and 13 Jbeta primers. Some clones are missing from TCRdb's copy, which holds only in-frame ones; the method was immunoSEQ multiplex PCR. The sample lists some 170,000 clones, around 81% occurring once. The sequenced material came from PBMCs. The receptors here all came from a woman under 30 in good health and CMV-seropositive.

A few counts support this clone. The rearrangement links TRBV7-9 to TRBJ2-7; possible D gene TRBD2, 6 bases. Germline CDR1 and CDR2: SEHNR and FQNEAQ (reference sequence). This CDR3 contains 15 residues. Deletions cut 0 bases from V and 3 bases from J, with 12 bases between. The CDR3 is CASSLAPGLLYEQYF. CDR3 DNA sequence: TGTGCCAGCAGCTTAGCTCCGGGACTCCTCTACGAGCAGTACTTC. Complete variable domain (other parts from reference TRBV7-9 and TRBJ2-7): DTGVSQNPRHKITKRGQNVTFRCDPISEHNRLYWYRQTLGQGPEFLTYFQNEAQLEKSRLLSDRFSAERPKGSFSTLEIQRTEQGDSAMYLCASSLAPGLLYEQYFGPGTRLTVT.

This clone was recorded a few times. The V gene is TRBV20-1, the J gene TRBJ1-5; maybe TRBD1 (5 bases). V was trimmed by 6 bases and J by 6 bases, leaving 9 bases between them. The CDR3 extends over 11 amino acids. The germline V gene has CDR1 DFQATT and CDR2 SNEGSKA (reference sequence). The CDR3 bases are TGCAGTGCCGCGGGGGTTCAGCCCCAGCATTTT. Its protein product is CSAAGVQPQHF.

The rearrangement links TRBV2 to TRBJ2-6; possible D gene TRBD1, 6 bases. The V gene lost 7 bases and the J gene lost 2 bases, with 12 bases spanning the gap. The CDR3 length is 15 residues. Germline CDR1 SNHLY, CDR2 FYNNEI. The CDR3 reads CASNPTGTGANVLTF. In DNA form, the CDR3 reads TGTGCCAGCAACCCAACAGGGACTGGGGCCAACGTCCTGACTTTC.

This clone occurred once. This chain uses TRBV7-2 with TRBJ1-5; D is unclear. The CDR3 is 14 residues long. Trimming left V 2 bases short and J 4 bases short, with 9 bases between. Germline V gives CDR1 SGHTA, CDR2 FQGNSA. CDR3 in DNA: TGTGCCAGCAGCTTAATAACAGTTAATCAGCCCCAGCATTTT. Amino acids: CASSLITVNQPQHF.

The chain combines TRBV11-3 with TRBJ2-1, with 8 bases that match TRBD2. Germline V gene data show CDR1 as SGHNT and CDR2 as YENEEA. CDR3 length: 15 residues. Trimming cost V 0 bases and J 4 bases; bases outside gene matches: 2. CDR3 sequence reads: CASSLDGGGYNEQFF. The CDR3 bases are TGTGCCAGCAGCTTAGATGGCGGGGGGTACAATGAGCAGTTCTTC. Combining the CDR3 with reference TRBV11-3 and TRBJ2-1 gives the whole variable domain EAGVVQSPRYKIIEKKQPVAFWCNPISGHNTLYWYLQNLGQGPELLIRYENEEAVDDSQLPKDRFSAERLKGVDSTLKIQPAELGDSAVYLCASSLDGGGYNEQFFGPGTRLTVL.

The V gene is TRBV7-2, the J gene TRBJ2-1, with a weak D call TRBD2 (7 bases). Germline V gene sequence: CDR1 SGHTA, CDR2 FQGNSA. The V end lost 7 bases, the J end lost 9 bases, and 16 bases lay between the germline ends. This CDR3 is 13 amino acids long. CDR3 loop: CASKTYGGAEQFF. The CDR3 DNA reads TGTGCCAGCAAAACATATGGGGGGGCTGAGCAGTTCTTC.

This chain links TRBV2 with TRBJ2-2, with no clear D. Germline-derived CDR1 and CDR2 are SNHLY and FYNNEI. The CDR3 covers 12 residues. V lost 6 bases to trimming and J lost 0 bases, with 2 bases between them. The CDR3 DNA reads TGTGCCAGCAGCGCGAACACCGGGGAGCTGTTTTTT. Its protein is CASSANTGELFF.

The chain uses TRBV6-1 and TRBJ1-5; a possible D gene is TRBD1 (5 bases). Per the germline V gene, CDR1 is MNHNS and CDR2 is SASEGT. The CDR3 totals 15 residues. With 7 bases removed from V and 9 bases from J, the gap between germline ends came to 22 bases. Written as DNA, the CDR3 is TGTGCCAGCACCCCAAGGGGAGGGTCCCTTTTGCCCCAGCATTTT. Amino acid sequence: CASTPRGGSLLPQHF.

This clone showed up just a few times. The V and J genes are TRBV4-1 and TRBJ1-2; a possible D gene is TRBD1 (5 bases). The germline V and J ends were trimmed by 0 bases and 6 bases, with 11 bases remaining between them. The V gene's germline CDR1 is MGHRA and CDR2 YSYEKL. This CDR3 spans 14 amino acids. CDR3 residues: CASSQEGRVHGYTF. The DNA for the CDR3 is TGCGCCAGCAGCCAAGAGGGCAGGGTCCATGGCTACACCTTC.

This rearrangement joins TRBV29-1 to TRBJ2-2; TRBD1 is a possible D gene (6 bases). CDR1 is SQVTM, CDR2 ANQGSEA, per germline. The V end lost 6 bases, the J end lost 1 base, and 9 bases lay between the germline ends. The CDR3 has 13 residues. The CDR3 is CSVNRVNTGELFF. The DNA of the CDR3 is TGCAGCGTGAACAGGGTGAACACCGGGGAGCTGTTTTTT.

This sequence joins TRBV7-8 and TRBJ1-4; tentative D call: TRBD1 (6 bases). With 5 bases removed from V and 8 bases from J, the gap between germline ends came to 18 bases. This CDR3 has 15 amino acids. Germline-derived CDR1 and CDR2 are SGHVS and FQNEAQ. CDR3 DNA sequence: TGTGCCAGCAGCCCAGGGGTCCGTTTGGGGGAAAAACTGTTTTTT. This gives the protein CASSPGVRLGEKLFF.

CDR3 in DNA: TGTGCCAGCAGTCCGGGACAGATCTATGGCTACACCTTC. It specifies CASSPGQIYGYTF. This chain uses TRBV28 with TRBJ1-2; 7 nucleotides line up with TRBD1. This CDR3 is 13 amino acids long. Trimming cost V 5 bases and J 4 bases; bases outside gene matches: 4. The germline CDR1 and CDR2 sequences are MDHEN and SYDVKM.

This clone was seen a handful of times. The chain couples TRBV7-2 to TRBJ1-2; D is perhaps TRBD1 (6 bases). The germline V gene encodes CDR1 SGHTA and CDR2 FQGNSA. There are 12 residues in the CDR3. The V and J ends lost 10 bases and 2 bases respectively, with 11 bases between them. The CDR3 reads CATPDRNYGYTF. CDR3 coding DNA: TGTGCCACCCCGGACAGAAACTATGGCTACACCTTC.

In its sample, this clone was seen once. Germline and junction disagree at one end, which may indicate a read error. The chain uses TRBV14 and TRBJ2-3; TRBD1 matches at 9 bases. The germline CDR1 and CDR2 sequences are SGHDN and FVKESK. CDR3 length: 16 residues. The CDR3 region has the DNA TGTGCCAGCAGCGAAGACAGGGGGACCGACACAGATACGCAGTATTTT. Translated: CASSEDRGTDTDTQYF.

This clone was seen only once. The rearrangement links TRBV9 to TRBJ2-6; the D is unclear. The germline gives CDR1 SGDLS, CDR2 YYNGEE. V lost 2 bases and J 1 base, leaving 13 bases between the germline ends. The CDR3 loop spans 17 amino acids. CDR3 nucleotide sequence: TGTGCCAGCAGCGTTGCTCCCCTATCATCTGGGGCCAACGTCCTGACTTTC. Protein: CASSVAPLSSGANVLTF.

This CDR3 reads CASSAGPGEEGYTF. In nucleotides, the CDR3 is TGTGCCAGCAGTGCCGGACCCGGGGAGGAGGGCTACACCTTC. J is TRBJ1-2 and V is TRBV6-4; D is ambiguous. Trimming shortened V by 4 bases and J by 8 bases, and 17 bases separated the two germline ends. The CDR3 is 14 amino acids. Per germline, CDR1 MRHNA and CDR2 SNTAGT.